What follows is one TCR beta chain and its context. Its antigen is not yet known. Base quality data are lacking; no much larger clone is found one base away. Genomic DNA was isolated using the Qiagen DNeasy kit from unsorted PBMCs as well as from negatively selected CD4+ and CD8+ fractions. TCR beta CDR3 regions were amplified by immunoSEQ multiplex PCR using primers annealing to V and J segments. A synthetic immune receptor repertoire was used to minimize amplification bias, and any residual bias was removed computationally once sequencing was done. The published analysis was carried out like this. Repertoire diversity was quantified as the Shannon entropy index using custom Python scripts. Unsorted, CD4+ and CD8+ repertoires were examined separately, except in combined analyses, for which CD4+ and CD8+ sequences were merged in silico. TCRdb carries this immuneACCESS record with in-frame sequences only. Its versions omit some clonotypes, under half of them owing to an unresolved V gene in the studies checked, with the rest unexplained. The V and J calls and clone size come from that table; D and trimming were worked out from the DNA. The sample table shows tens of thousands of clones, and 93% are seen once. Together, the top ten hold roughly 2.6% of the sample.

This specimen's time point label, per the study, means: newly diagnosed, previously untreated cHL patient sample. PBMCs from patients with newly diagnosed, previously untreated classical Hodgkin lymphoma were sequenced as a comparison group for the relapsed/refractory trial patients. Peripheral blood was collected in 8 mL Vacutainer Cell Preparation Tubes, from which PBMCs were isolated by centrifugation and then cryopreserved. V is pared back by 2 bases and J by 5 bases, with 13 bases lying between the germline termini. There are 15 amino acids in the CDR3, from cysteine to phenylalanine inclusive. Only the CDR3 DNA is retained, 45 bases long and in frame from the first base. In the germline V gene, CDR1 corresponds to MDHEN and CDR2 to SYDVKM. This record belongs to a study of PD-1 blockade in classical Hodgkin lymphoma (dated by TCRdb to between 2020 and 2021). Context from the whole study: The study used CyTOF and TCR beta sequencing to define a peripheral blood immune signature of response to PD-1 blockade in classical Hodgkin lymphoma. Results and caveats for the whole study, not just this receptor: Only a single clinical trial cohort was studied, and what caused the repertoire differences, possibly disease activity or prior therapy, remained undefined. Baseline TCR diversity was reported to be lower in newly diagnosed patients than in healthy donors, and even lower in relapsed/refractory patients.

The chain links TRBV28 with TRBJ2-1; TRBD1 could be the D gene, as 5 bases match. Sequenced: peripheral blood mononuclear cells (PBMCs). The clonotype comes from a human donor with classical Hodgkin lymphoma. The DNA reads as follows: TGTGCCAGCAGTTTAGGACAAGTCCTTAACAATGAGCAGTTCTTC. It is translated as CASSLGQVLNNEQFF.